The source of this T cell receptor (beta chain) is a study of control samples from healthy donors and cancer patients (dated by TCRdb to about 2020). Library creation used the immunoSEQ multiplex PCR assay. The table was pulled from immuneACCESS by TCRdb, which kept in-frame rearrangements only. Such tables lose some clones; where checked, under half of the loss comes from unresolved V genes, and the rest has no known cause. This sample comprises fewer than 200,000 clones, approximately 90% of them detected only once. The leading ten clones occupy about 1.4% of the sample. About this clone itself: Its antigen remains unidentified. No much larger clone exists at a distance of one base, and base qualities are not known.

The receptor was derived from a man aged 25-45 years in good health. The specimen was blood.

For the CDR3, the sequence is CASSTHPGREYEQYF. The DNA reads as follows: TGTGCCAGCAGCACGCATCCGGGCCGGGAATACGAGCAGTACTTC. The sequence links TRBV7-8 to TRBJ2-7; a tentative D match to TRBD2 spans 5 bases. From the cysteine up to the phenylalanine, the CDR3 has a length of 15 residues. The kept DNA is CDR3 alone, 45 bases in frame from the first base. CDR1 SGHVS and CDR2 FQNEAQ were looked up in the germline V gene. V is cut by 5 bases and J by 4 bases, and the space between the germline ends is 18 bases.